The rows below give T cell receptor beta chains drawn from one sample of a study of blood T cell repertoires in COVID-19. This table comes from immunoSEQ multiplex PCR, and its TCRdb copy is limited to in-frame clones, with some not included. The sample records 45,000 to 60,000 clones, roughly nine tenths being singletons. The sequenced sample was peripheral blood. The receptors originated from a man in his 60s with acute or convalescent COVID-19. Each CDR3 is given with its conserved first and last residue. The order of the fields is D gene, V gene, J gene, clone size, CDR3 DNA, CDR3 protein. A D gene is named only where the DNA matches it firmly. Clone size is not always given. Where it is, it says once, few, many or a class for expanded clones.

d_call: -; v_call: TRBV5-6; j_call: TRBJ2-7; clone_size: -; cdr3_nt: TGTGCCAGCGTTAGACAGGACAGCTCCTACGAGCAGTACTTC; cdr3_aa: CASVRQDSSYEQYF
d_call: TRBD1; v_call: TRBV14; j_call: TRBJ1-3; clone_size: -; cdr3_nt: TGTGCCAGCAGCCAAAGGACAGGCGGAAGCTCTGGAAACACCATATATTTT; cdr3_aa: CASSQRTGGSSGNTIYF
d_call: -; v_call: TRBV7-9; j_call: TRBJ1-4; clone_size: -; cdr3_nt: TGTGCCAGCAGCTCAGGGGATTATTATGAAAAACTGTTTTTT; cdr3_aa: CASSSGDYYEKLFF
d_call: -; v_call: TRBV20-1; j_call: TRBJ1-2; clone_size: -; cdr3_nt: TGCAGTGCTACTGACTGGACATCGAATGGCTACACCTTC; cdr3_aa: CSATDWTSNGYTF
d_call: TRBD1; v_call: TRBV6-5; j_call: TRBJ2-3; clone_size: -; cdr3_nt: TGTGCCAGCGGCGGACAGGGACGCACAGATACGCAGTATTTT; cdr3_aa: CASGGQGRTDTQYF
d_call: -; v_call: TRBV3-1/TRBV3-2; j_call: TRBJ1-4; clone_size: -; cdr3_nt: TGTGCCAGCAGCCTATTGGCCCCGACGGGTGAAAAACTGTTTTTT; cdr3_aa: CASSLLAPTGEKLFF
d_call: -; v_call: TRBV5-4; j_call: TRBJ1-1; clone_size: -; cdr3_nt: TGTGCCAGCAGCTTGTCCCCGGGGGACACTGAAGCTTTCTTT; cdr3_aa: CASSLSPGDTEAFF
d_call: TRBD1; v_call: TRBV6-2/TRBV6-3; j_call: TRBJ2-3; clone_size: few; cdr3_nt: TGTGCCAGCAGTTACTGGAACAGGGGCGCAGATACGCAGTATTTT; cdr3_aa: CASSYWNRGADTQYF
d_call: -; v_call: TRBV5-6; j_call: TRBJ2-7; clone_size: -; cdr3_nt: TGTGCCAGTAGACTCAGGGCTTGGTCCCACTACGAGCAGTACTTC; cdr3_aa: CASRLRAWSHYEQYF
d_call: -; v_call: TRBV2; j_call: TRBJ2-5; clone_size: -; cdr3_nt: TGTGCCAGCAGTGGGGGACACGGAGAGACCCAGTACTTC; cdr3_aa: CASSGGHGETQYF
d_call: TRBD1; v_call: TRBV27; j_call: TRBJ1-1; clone_size: -; cdr3_nt: TGTGCCAGCATGGACAGGATAGCCGCTTTCTTT; cdr3_aa: CASMDRIAAFF
d_call: TRBD2; v_call: TRBV5-1; j_call: TRBJ2-2; clone_size: -; cdr3_nt: TGCGCCAGCAGCTGGATGACTAGCAGCACCGGGGAGCTGTTTTTT; cdr3_aa: CASSWMTSSTGELFF
d_call: TRBD1; v_call: TRBV6-6; j_call: TRBJ2-7; clone_size: -; cdr3_nt: TGTGCCAGCAGTCAAAAGCCGACAGGGGGTGAGCAGTACTTC; cdr3_aa: CASSQKPTGGEQYF
d_call: -; v_call: TRBV19; j_call: TRBJ1-2; clone_size: -; cdr3_nt: TGTGCCAGTAGCATAACCCTCTCCGGGAGGGCCTATGGCTACACCTTC; cdr3_aa: CASSITLSGRAYGYTF
d_call: TRBD1; v_call: TRBV5-6; j_call: TRBJ2-5; clone_size: -; cdr3_nt: TGTGCCAGCAGCTTGGGGGGACAGGAGACCCAGTACTTC; cdr3_aa: CASSLGGQETQYF
d_call: -; v_call: TRBV18; j_call: TRBJ1-1; clone_size: few; cdr3_nt: TGTGCCAGCTCACCAAATACAGGGAAACACGCTGAAGCTTTCTTT; cdr3_aa: CASSPNTGKHAEAFF
d_call: TRBD2; v_call: TRBV5-1; j_call: TRBJ2-2; clone_size: -; cdr3_nt: TGCGCCAGCAGTGCGGGGGGCAACGCCGGGGAGCTGTTTTTT; cdr3_aa: CASSAGGNAGELFF
d_call: -; v_call: TRBV11-2; j_call: TRBJ1-6; clone_size: -; cdr3_nt: TGTGCCAGCAGCTTAGGTCGGTCAGGGAAGTCACCCCTCCACTTT; cdr3_aa: CASSLGRSGKSPLHF
d_call: -; v_call: TRBV4-2; j_call: TRBJ2-5; clone_size: -; cdr3_nt: TGTGCCAGCAGCCTGGGGGGAGGCAATCAACGAGAAGAGACCCAGTACTTC; cdr3_aa: CASSLGGGNQREETQYF
d_call: -; v_call: TRBV13; j_call: TRBJ1-1; clone_size: -; cdr3_nt: TGTGCCAGCAGCTTAGCAGGGAACACTGAAGCTTTCTTT; cdr3_aa: CASSLAGNTEAFF
d_call: -; v_call: TRBV19; j_call: TRBJ1-2; clone_size: -; cdr3_nt: TGTGCCAGTAGCCCCGGACGGGGACATAACTATGGCTACACCTTC; cdr3_aa: CASSPGRGHNYGYTF
d_call: TRBD1; v_call: TRBV10-1; j_call: TRBJ1-1; clone_size: once; cdr3_nt: TGCGCCAACCACAGGGGGCAGACTGAAGCTTTCTTT; cdr3_aa: CANHRGQTEAFF
d_call: -; v_call: TRBV12-5; j_call: TRBJ2-1; clone_size: -; cdr3_nt: TGTGCTAGTGGTTTGGAGGAGGAGCAGTTCTTC; cdr3_aa: CASGLEEEQFF
d_call: -; v_call: TRBV11-2; j_call: TRBJ1-1; clone_size: -; cdr3_nt: TGTGCCAGCAGCTCGGTCTTCCCCCCCGCTTTCTTT; cdr3_aa: CASSSVFPPAFF
d_call: TRBD2; v_call: TRBV27; j_call: TRBJ2-7; clone_size: -; cdr3_nt: TGTGCCAGCAGTCCCCGGCAGGGCGGGGGGGCCTCCTACGAGCAGTACTTC; cdr3_aa: CASSPRQGGGASYEQYF
d_call: TRBD1; v_call: TRBV7-9; j_call: TRBJ2-1; clone_size: -; cdr3_nt: TGTGCCAGCAGCCAACCCGGGACAGGGGACAATGAGCAGTTCTTC; cdr3_aa: CASSQPGTGDNEQFF
d_call: -; v_call: TRBV6-5; j_call: TRBJ1-1; clone_size: -; cdr3_nt: TGTGCCAGCAGTACTACCCAGGGAGGTACTGAAGCTTTCTTT; cdr3_aa: CASSTTQGGTEAFF
d_call: -; v_call: TRBV5-1; j_call: TRBJ1-4; clone_size: -; cdr3_nt: TGCGCCAGCACCAGAGAAGGGGGTAATGAAAAACTGTTTTTT; cdr3_aa: CASTREGGNEKLFF
d_call: -; v_call: TRBV7-9; j_call: TRBJ2-7; clone_size: -; cdr3_nt: TGTGCCAGCAGCTTAGAAGGGGGCGAGCAGTACTTC; cdr3_aa: CASSLEGGEQYF
d_call: -; v_call: TRBV7-2; j_call: TRBJ1-2; clone_size: few; cdr3_nt: TGTGCCAGCAGCTTTGGACTCTTCGATGGCTACACCTTC; cdr3_aa: CASSFGLFDGYTF
d_call: -; v_call: TRBV27; j_call: TRBJ1-2; clone_size: -; cdr3_nt: TGTGCCAGCAGTCCGGACAGCTTCTATGGCTACACCTTC; cdr3_aa: CASSPDSFYGYTF
d_call: -; v_call: TRBV5-8; j_call: TRBJ2-7; clone_size: -; cdr3_nt: TGTGCCAGCACCCCTCAGACCTACGAGCAGTACTTC; cdr3_aa: CASTPQTYEQYF
d_call: -; v_call: TRBV5-4; j_call: TRBJ2-3; clone_size: -; cdr3_nt: TGTGCCAGCAGCTCTGCAAGCCGGGATACGCAGTATTTT; cdr3_aa: CASSSASRDTQYF
d_call: -; v_call: TRBV7-2; j_call: TRBJ1-4; clone_size: -; cdr3_nt: TGTGCCAGCAGCCCTACAGGGTATAATGAAAAACTGTTTTTT; cdr3_aa: CASSPTGYNEKLFF
d_call: TRBD1; v_call: TRBV30; j_call: TRBJ2-7; clone_size: -; cdr3_nt: TGTGCCTGGACCCTTGGACAGGGACCATCCTACGAGCAGTACTTC; cdr3_aa: CAWTLGQGPSYEQYF
d_call: -; v_call: TRBV6-6; j_call: TRBJ1-2; clone_size: -; cdr3_nt: TGTGCCAGCAGTACAGTCTCTGGCTACACCTTC; cdr3_aa: CASSTVSGYTF
d_call: TRBD1; v_call: TRBV5-1; j_call: TRBJ1-2; clone_size: -; cdr3_nt: TGCGCCAGCAGCTTGGTGCAGGGGGCTGATGGCTACACCTTC; cdr3_aa: CASSLVQGADGYTF
d_call: -; v_call: TRBV5-1; j_call: TRBJ1-2; clone_size: -; cdr3_nt: TGCGCCAGCAGCTTGGAGACGGGTAACTATGGCTACACCTTC; cdr3_aa: CASSLETGNYGYTF
d_call: TRBD2; v_call: TRBV11-2; j_call: TRBJ2-7; clone_size: -; cdr3_nt: TGTGCCAGCAGCTTAGCGGGGGGGTTCTTGAGCTCCTACGAGCAGTACTTC; cdr3_aa: CASSLAGGFLSSYEQYF
d_call: TRBD1; v_call: TRBV3-1/TRBV3-2; j_call: TRBJ1-3; clone_size: few; cdr3_nt: TGTGCCAGCAGCCGCGGGACAGGGGGCGCGGGAAGTGGAAACACCATATATTTT; cdr3_aa: CASSRGTGGAGSGNTIYF
d_call: -; v_call: TRBV9; j_call: TRBJ1-2; clone_size: -; cdr3_nt: TGTGCCAGCAGCGTATTTGGCGGCGGCTACACCTTC; cdr3_aa: CASSVFGGGYTF
d_call: TRBD1; v_call: TRBV6-5; j_call: TRBJ1-3; clone_size: -; cdr3_nt: TGTGCCAGCAGCCGGACAGGGGGCGAGGGAAACACCATATATTTT; cdr3_aa: CASSRTGGEGNTIYF
d_call: -; v_call: TRBV7-9; j_call: TRBJ1-2; clone_size: -; cdr3_nt: TGTGCCAGCAGTCTTTTGCCTGGGAGCTATGGCTACACCTTC; cdr3_aa: CASSLLPGSYGYTF
d_call: -; v_call: TRBV19; j_call: TRBJ1-3; clone_size: -; cdr3_nt: TGTGCCTGTGGAAGACAGGCAGTATCTGGAAACACCATATATTTT; cdr3_aa: CACGRQAVSGNTIYF